This T cell receptor (beta chain) emerged from a study of cytomegalovirus exposure and HLA in healthy donors. About the research overall: In terms of ancestry, the Caucasian-associated cluster contained around four fifths of the roughly 400 genotyped donors. Regarding the study as a whole: It was approximately 160 TCR beta chains that were listed as cytomegalovirus-associated.

The CDR3 spans 14 residues. CDR1 GTSNPN and CDR2 SVGIG come from the germline V gene (reference sequence). Unmatched junction bases numbered 4, after V lost 3 bases and J lost 8 bases. In regard to this clone: Its antigen is unidentified.

It was with 60 Vbeta and 13 Jbeta primers that the PCR ran. TCRdb keeps only in-frame clones here, not all; method: immunoSEQ multiplex PCR. The table has around 200,000 clones, approximately 65% seen once. Sequencing input: PBMCs. The receptor comes from a man aged 40-49 years in good health and CMV-seronegative. The chain couples TRBV30 to TRBJ1-6; 10 nucleotides agree with TRBD1. The chain's CDR3 is CAWSHGTGDSPLHF. CDR3 sequence (DNA): TGTGCCTGGAGCCACGGGACAGGGGATTCACCCCTCCACTTT.